Here is one TCR beta chain with its context. Its antigen specificity is not known. The sample holds no much larger clone one base away, and base qualities are not on file. Libraries were made using the immunoSEQ multiplex PCR assay. A mixture of 60 forward primers for TCR Vbeta segments and 13 reverse primers for TCR Jbeta segments was used in the multiplex PCR. A multiplex PCR assay on genomic DNA amplified the CDR3 region of rearranged TCR beta genes. On the Illumina HiSeq System, the amplified TCR beta libraries were sequenced as 87-base-pair reads. As for how the authors treated the data: Across the 500 to 750 repertoires, a later analysis counted approximately 75 million unique TCR beta chains, approximately 10 million of which were shared by at least two donors. A nearest-neighbor algorithm error-corrected the raw reads and collapsed the reads into unique sequences, merging closely related sequences to remove PCR and sequencing errors. Alignment of CDR3 sequences to IMGT reference sequences was used to assign V, D and J gene segments. For a sequence to be retained, a match of at least six nucleotides was required to both a V gene segment and a J gene segment. Rearrangements were called productive when the CDR3 lacked stop codons and stayed in frame with V and J; all others were non-productive. CDR3 was defined by IMGT convention, running from the second conserved V-encoded cysteine to the conserved J-encoded phenylalanine. The earlier analysis of about 610 of the donors excluded any sequence lacking an unambiguous match to a single V gene segment. In an earlier analysis of a few hundred of the donors, V segments were called functional above 56.7% productive rearrangements and were called segregating when the between-donor standard deviation exceeded 5%. To diagnose cytomegalovirus status from the catalog of TCR beta chain sequences, a statistical classification framework was built. In a later analysis, V and J genes were assigned by comparing TCR nucleotide sequences against IMGT/GENE-DB human TR gene sequences. The TCRdist pipeline was used in a later analysis to assign CDR3 sequences and most-parsimonious VDJ recombination scenarios. In a later analysis, each TCR beta chain was defined by its CDR3 amino acid sequence together with its V-gene family, and reads without a unique V-gene family were excluded. To address suspected cross-contamination and a sequencing artifact, a later analysis removed 450 to 700 highly shared, low-generation-probability nucleotide sequences. A later analysis calculated a clonal expansion index for each public chain from normalized within-repertoire ranks of inferred template counts. Generation probabilities in a later analysis came from a VDJ recombination model fitted to out-of-frame rearrangements, and those results were checked against IGoR. Hypergeometric tests were used in a later analysis to score TCR-TCR, TCR-HLA and TCR-CMV co-occurrence, with a repertoire-size bias correction applied to the TCR pairs. To estimate false discovery rates, a later analysis permuted the HLA or CMV assignments 20 times. A later analysis grouped co-occurring TCRs with DBSCAN, adding TCRdist sequence similarity when clustering within HLA-allele-positive subsets. Co-occurrence clustering excluded repertoires with fewer than 30,000 or more than 120,000 public chains, plus five with anomalous nucleotide sharing. This is the immuneACCESS table as TCRdb keeps it, with only in-frame sequences that have V and J called. A part of the clones is gone; compared with another copy, unresolved V genes explain less than half, and the rest is unexplained. For V, J and clone size, that table is used; D and trimming come from the DNA. For this sample the table gives 170,000 or so clones, of which approximately 80% were detected only once. Approximately 1.6% of the sample lies in the top ten.

The cohort consisted of some 670 healthy bone marrow donors. All cohort members were sampled while nominally healthy, although unrecorded immune exposures were likely present. The donor tested CMV seronegative, placing the donor among the approximately 400 seronegative members of the cohort. A peripheral blood sample was provided by each donor, and peripheral blood mononuclear cells were used for TCR beta sequencing. Genomic DNA was extracted from the blood cell samples with the Qiagen DNeasy Blood Extraction Kit. This entry comes from a study of cytomegalovirus exposure and HLA in healthy donors (dated 2017 in TCRdb). Regarding the study in general: In an earlier analysis of some 610 of the donors, around 290 Gb of sequence data and some 100 million unique TCR beta sequences from 150 million to 200 million T cells were reported. An early release covering 500 to 750 HLA-typed donors comprised roughly 300 gigabases of sequencing data and roughly 85 million unique TCR sequences. Of the 398 genotyped donors, around 81% fell in the genetic ancestry cluster associated with self-reported Caucasian donors. The study aimed to test whether cataloging public T cell receptors could reveal signatures of past pathogen exposure. The study used immunosequencing to profile the T cell repertoires of several hundred subjects and linked those repertoires to cytomegalovirus serostatus. Along with the approximately 620-subject first cohort, a separate validation cohort of over 90 different subjects was used. High-throughput TCR immunosequencing, statistical association of individual TCRs with disease status, and machine learning were combined to predict cytomegalovirus infection status. A later analysis re-examined previously published TCR beta repertoires from over 500 donors and added high-resolution HLA genotyping to investigate patterns of TCR occurrence. In the later analysis, no new phenotypic data were used to find candidate immune exposures; instead, reliance was placed on TCR beta sequences and their occurrence across donors. An earlier analysis of 587 of the donors applied high-throughput TCR beta sequencing to assess whether each TCR beta V gene segment acted as functional or pseudogenic. Donor age, sex, ethnicity and CMV serostatus were collected together with the repertoire data. A later genetic analysis used genome-wide SNP genotypes for about three fifths of the 666 donors, treating that subset as a discovery cohort. All discovery cohort repertoires had been generated using a single sequencing platform. HLA typing covered class I and class II loci at four-digit resolution. Typing coverage varied by locus: 629-630 donors for A, B, C, DRB1 and DQB1; some 520 for DQA1; around 610 for DPA1; 400 to 480 for DPB1. A handful of DR-DQ haplotypes were handled as single units for association and clustering because linkage in the cohort was strong. Among roughly 370 genotyped donors of the cohort, an average of around 240,000 unique TCR beta nucleotide sequences were sequenced per donor, 15% to 20% of them non-productive.

From the cysteine through the phenylalanine, the CDR3 covers 13 amino acids. Solely the CDR3 DNA is kept, with 39 bases framed from the first base. CDR1 and CDR2 are drawn from the germline V gene (reference sequence): PRHDT, FYEKMQ. Trimming removed 6 bases from V and 7 bases from J; the gene matches leave 5 bases unexplained. Broader findings and caveats from the paper: Because counts were too low, fewer than 20 rarely observed V segments, including chromosome 9 orphons, were excluded from the earlier analysis of 587 of the donors. Because HLA typing was missing for some donors at each locus, association tests included only the typed subset. In a later genetic analysis, fewer N-insertions in productive TCRs were reported among donors in an Asian-associated ancestry cluster than the roughly 640-donor mean. At a false discovery rate of 0.05, a later analysis linked about 16,000 TCR beta sequences to specific HLA alleles. A further reported finding was that TCR beta sequences accurately predicted the HLA-A and HLA-B alleles for most subjects in the first cohort. The sequencing pipeline was judged likely to have produced a cluster of highly shared sequence variants as a technical artifact. In a later analysis, several top co-occurrence clusters were reported to appear linked to parvovirus B19, influenza, CMV and Epstein-Barr virus. Assigning TCR associations to individual alleles was difficult when HLA alleles, especially DR and DQ, strongly co-occurred. Linkage disequilibrium might explain the correlated functional status among segregating V segments, but an unknown experimental factor could not be ruled out. In an earlier analysis of some 500 of the donors, most TCR beta V segments were observed in productive rearrangements about 87% or about 30% of the time, broadly matching IMGT annotations. The presence/absence analyses assumed that sequencing depth was roughly uniform across donors, and that assumption may not be true. A later analysis found that TCR association rates varied across HLA loci, with DRB1 alleles showing the most associated TCRs and HLA-C alleles the fewest. The authors suggested that the approach could potentially be generalized to other disease states and immunological phenotypes. In a later genetic analysis, a missense DCLRE1C variant was associated with V-gene and J-gene trimming of TCR beta chains, and the association was replicated in an independent cohort. Immune exposure information for the cohort was limited to CMV serostatus. In a later analysis, most CMV-associated TCR beta chains were found to appear HLA-restricted, with HLA associations seemingly driven largely by CMV exposure. This cohort had only TCR beta chains sequenced, and the lack of alpha or paired-chain data limited which features could be detected. The classifier was reported to diagnose cytomegalovirus status with high specificity and sensitivity in both the original cohort and the validation cohort. A few of the identified cytomegalovirus-associated TCR beta chains were confirmed in vitro to be specific for cytomegalovirus antigens. In a later analysis, HLA-associated TCR beta chains were found to be more clonally expanded and to have lower generation probabilities than equally common non-associated chains. While some public TCRs were present in many individuals, most TCR sequences turned up only very rarely across donors. In the study, around 150 TCR beta chains were listed as associated with cytomegalovirus. Some IMGT-functional V segments, including TRBV6-2 and TRBV6-3, could not be told apart with the 87-base-pair reads, so those segments were excluded.

The clonotype was recovered from a woman in her twenties or thirties in good health and CMV-seronegative. Sequencing input: PBMCs. The V and J genes are TRBV13 and TRBJ1-2, with 10 bases in between that match TRBD1. CDR3 protein: CASSQDRGLGYTF. The bases are TGTGCCAGCAGTCAAGACAGGGGGCTTGGCTACACCTTC.